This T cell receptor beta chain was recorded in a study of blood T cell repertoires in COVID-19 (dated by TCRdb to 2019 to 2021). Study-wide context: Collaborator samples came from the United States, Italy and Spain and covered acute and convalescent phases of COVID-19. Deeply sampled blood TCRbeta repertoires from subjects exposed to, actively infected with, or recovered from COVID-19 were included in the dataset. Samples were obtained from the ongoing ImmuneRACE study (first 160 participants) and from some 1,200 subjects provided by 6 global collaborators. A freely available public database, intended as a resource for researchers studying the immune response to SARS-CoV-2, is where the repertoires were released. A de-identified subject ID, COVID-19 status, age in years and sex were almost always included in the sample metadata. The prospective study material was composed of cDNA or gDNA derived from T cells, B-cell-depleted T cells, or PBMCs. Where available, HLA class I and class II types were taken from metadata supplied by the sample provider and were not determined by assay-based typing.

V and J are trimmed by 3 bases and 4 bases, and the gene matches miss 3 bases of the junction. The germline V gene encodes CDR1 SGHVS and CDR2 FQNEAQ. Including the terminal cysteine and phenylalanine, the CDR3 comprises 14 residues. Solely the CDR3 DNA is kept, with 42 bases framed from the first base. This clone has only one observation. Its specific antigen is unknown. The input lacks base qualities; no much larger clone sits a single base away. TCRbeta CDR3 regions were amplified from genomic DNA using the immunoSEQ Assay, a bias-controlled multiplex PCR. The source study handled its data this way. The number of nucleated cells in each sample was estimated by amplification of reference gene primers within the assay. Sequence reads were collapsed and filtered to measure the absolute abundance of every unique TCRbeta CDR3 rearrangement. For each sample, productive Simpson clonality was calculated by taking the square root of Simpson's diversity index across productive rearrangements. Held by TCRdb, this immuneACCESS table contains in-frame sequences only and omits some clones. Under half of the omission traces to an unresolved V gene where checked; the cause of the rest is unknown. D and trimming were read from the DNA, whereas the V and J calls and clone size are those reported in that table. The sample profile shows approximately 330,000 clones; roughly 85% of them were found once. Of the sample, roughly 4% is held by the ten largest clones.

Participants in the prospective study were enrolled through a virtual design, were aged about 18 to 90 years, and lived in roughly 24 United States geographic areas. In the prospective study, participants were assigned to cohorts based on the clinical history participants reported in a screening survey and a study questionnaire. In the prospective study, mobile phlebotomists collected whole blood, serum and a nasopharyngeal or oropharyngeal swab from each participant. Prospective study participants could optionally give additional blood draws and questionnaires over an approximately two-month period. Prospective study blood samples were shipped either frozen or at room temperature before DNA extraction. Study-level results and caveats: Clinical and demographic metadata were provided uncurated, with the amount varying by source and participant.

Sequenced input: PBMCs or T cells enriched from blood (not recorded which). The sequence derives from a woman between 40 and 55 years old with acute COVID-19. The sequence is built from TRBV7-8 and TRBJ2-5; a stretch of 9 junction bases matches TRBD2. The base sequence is TGTGCCAGCAGCTTCTCTAGCGGGGTAGAGACCCAGTACTTC. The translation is CASSFSSGVETQYF.